A selection of T cell receptor beta chains follows, all from one sample in a study of cytomegalovirus exposure and HLA in healthy donors. Produced via immunoSEQ multiplex PCR; TCRdb's table is partial and in-frame only. The table lists 150,000 to 200,000 clones, roughly 76% of them singletons. The sequenced sample consisted of PBMCs. Every receptor here comes from a woman between 45 and 65 years old in good health and CMV-seronegative. Both conserved end residues are part of each CDR3. The order of the fields is V gene, clone size, J gene, D gene, CDR3 DNA, CDR3 protein. The D gene is left open where the match is weak. Not all rows give a size; the values are once, few, many and, for expanded clones, a class.

V gene: TRBV7-2
clone size: -
J gene: TRBJ2-7
D gene: -
CDR3 DNA: TGTGCCAGCAGCTTCCCCCAACTCTACGAGCAGTACTTC
CDR3 protein: CASSFPQLYEQYF

V gene: TRBV9
clone size: -
J gene: TRBJ2-2
D gene: TRBD2
CDR3 DNA: TGTGCCAGCAGCAATGGACTAGCGGGGTCGAACACCGGGGAGCTGTTTTTT
CDR3 protein: CASSNGLAGSNTGELFF

V gene: TRBV30
clone size: -
J gene: TRBJ2-5
D gene: -
CDR3 DNA: TGTGCCTGGAATGGGGATGGTAGGGGAGAGACCCAGTACTTC
CDR3 protein: CAWNGDGRGETQYF

V gene: TRBV18
clone size: -
J gene: TRBJ2-2
D gene: -
CDR3 DNA: TGTGCCAGCTCACCACGAGCCCTGTACGGGAACACCGGGGAGCTGTTTTTT
CDR3 protein: CASSPRALYGNTGELFF

V gene: TRBV28
clone size: -
J gene: TRBJ2-1
D gene: TRBD2
CDR3 DNA: TGTGCCAGCAGTTTGGGACTAGCGGGACTTACGACAAGCTCCTACAATGAGCAGTTCTTC
CDR3 protein: CASSLGLAGLTTSSYNEQFF

V gene: TRBV9
clone size: once
J gene: TRBJ2-7
D gene: -
CDR3 DNA: TGTGCCAGCAGCGTGGGGGACTGGAAGGACCCAGCCTACGAGCAGTACTTC
CDR3 protein: CASSVGDWKDPAYEQYF

V gene: TRBV6-6
clone size: -
J gene: TRBJ1-6
D gene: -
CDR3 DNA: TGTGCCAGCAGCCAGTCGGGGGGGGCCTATAATTCACCCCTCCACTTT
CDR3 protein: CASSQSGGAYNSPLHF

V gene: TRBV23-1
clone size: -
J gene: TRBJ2-7
D gene: TRBD1
CDR3 DNA: TGCGCCAGCAGTCTACTAGGGGGCAGACGGCTCCTGCGGCAGTACTTC
CDR3 protein: CASSLLGGRRLLRQYF

V gene: TRBV7-2
clone size: -
J gene: TRBJ1-2
D gene: TRBD1
CDR3 DNA: TGTGCCAGCAGCCAAGAGGGGACAGGGGGCTCAAGGGGCTACACCTTC
CDR3 protein: CASSQEGTGGSRGYTF

V gene: TRBV7-2
clone size: few
J gene: TRBJ2-3
D gene: -
CDR3 DNA: TGTGCCAGCAGCTTAGTAGTGGGCACAGATACGCAGTATTTT
CDR3 protein: CASSLVVGTDTQYF

V gene: TRBV29-1
clone size: -
J gene: TRBJ2-3
D gene: -
CDR3 DNA: TGCAGCGTTGGGGAGTCTAGCACAGATACGCAGTATTTT
CDR3 protein: CSVGESSTDTQYF

V gene: TRBV7-6
clone size: once
J gene: TRBJ2-6
D gene: TRBD2
CDR3 DNA: TGTGCCAGCAGCTTAAGAGGAGCGGGAGCCCCATTGTGGGGGGCCAACGTCCTGACTTTC
CDR3 protein: CASSLRGAGAPLWGANVLTF

V gene: TRBV29-1
clone size: few
J gene: TRBJ1-1
D gene: TRBD1
CDR3 DNA: TGCAGCGTTTCTAGACAGGGAGTGAACACTGAAGCTTTCTTT
CDR3 protein: CSVSRQGVNTEAFF

V gene: TRBV6-5
clone size: -
J gene: TRBJ2-7
D gene: -
CDR3 DNA: TGTGCCAGTTTAACACCAACCTACGAGCAGTACTTC
CDR3 protein: CASLTPTYEQYF

V gene: TRBV2
clone size: once
J gene: TRBJ1-5
D gene: TRBD1
CDR3 DNA: TGTGCCAGCAAATTAGATACAGGGGGCGGTCAGCCCCAGCATTTT
CDR3 protein: CASKLDTGGGQPQHF

V gene: TRBV5-4
clone size: -
J gene: TRBJ2-1
D gene: TRBD2
CDR3 DNA: TGTGCCAGCAGCTTGGTGTATGGGACTAGCGCCTACAATGAGCAGTTCTTC
CDR3 protein: CASSLVYGTSAYNEQFF

V gene: TRBV19
clone size: -
J gene: TRBJ2-3
D gene: -
CDR3 DNA: TGTGCCAGTAGTTCTGGACAGAGCACAGATACGCAGTATTTT
CDR3 protein: CASSSGQSTDTQYF

V gene: TRBV9
clone size: -
J gene: TRBJ2-2
D gene: -
CDR3 DNA: TGTGCCAGCAGCGTAGAGAACGGTGGCACCGGGGAGCTGTTTTTT
CDR3 protein: CASSVENGGTGELFF

V gene: TRBV7-9
clone size: once
J gene: TRBJ2-2
D gene: -
CDR3 DNA: TGTGCCAGCAGCTTTGGGCGGGCCCTAGAGGCGGACACCGGGGAGCTGTTTTTT
CDR3 protein: CASSFGRALEADTGELFF

V gene: TRBV4-3
clone size: once
J gene: TRBJ2-3
D gene: TRBD2
CDR3 DNA: TGCGCCAGCAGCCCTACCCACGCGGGGGGGCCGACAGATACGCAGTATTTT
CDR3 protein: CASSPTHAGGPTDTQYF

V gene: TRBV7-2
clone size: once
J gene: TRBJ2-3
D gene: -
CDR3 DNA: TGTGCCAGCAGCTTAGTTTGGGACACCACAGATACGCAGTATTTT
CDR3 protein: CASSLVWDTTDTQYF

V gene: TRBV6-6
clone size: -
J gene: TRBJ1-3
D gene: -
CDR3 DNA: TGTGCCAGCAGCGTCTATCTGACAGCCTCTGGAAACACCATATATTTT
CDR3 protein: CASSVYLTASGNTIYF

V gene: TRBV9
clone size: -
J gene: TRBJ2-1
D gene: -
CDR3 DNA: TGTGCCAGCAGCCCCGGCGGGGTCGGAAATGAGCAGTTCTTC
CDR3 protein: CASSPGGVGNEQFF

V gene: TRBV7-2
clone size: -
J gene: TRBJ2-1
D gene: TRBD2
CDR3 DNA: TGTGCCAGCAGCTTAGAGTGGACTAGCACCGTGCAGTTCTTC
CDR3 protein: CASSLEWTSTVQFF

V gene: TRBV7-9
clone size: -
J gene: TRBJ1-5
D gene: TRBD1
CDR3 DNA: TGTGCCAGCAGCTACGAGGGGGCCGGCAATCAGCCCCAGCATTTT
CDR3 protein: CASSYEGAGNQPQHF

V gene: TRBV6-4
clone size: -
J gene: TRBJ2-1
D gene: TRBD2
CDR3 DNA: TGTGCCAGCAGTCCGGGACTAGCGGGGGGCGTCGATGAGCAGTTCTTC
CDR3 protein: CASSPGLAGGVDEQFF

V gene: TRBV7-2
clone size: -
J gene: TRBJ1-2
D gene: -
CDR3 DNA: TGTGCCAGCAGCTTAGCGCGTCGAGGCTACACCTTC
CDR3 protein: CASSLARRGYTF

V gene: TRBV13
clone size: -
J gene: TRBJ1-3
D gene: -
CDR3 DNA: TGTGCCAGCAGCTTGTGGGCACTGACCAGTAACCCAAACACCATATATTTT
CDR3 protein: CASSLWALTSNPNTIYF

V gene: TRBV7-9
clone size: -
J gene: TRBJ2-1
D gene: -
CDR3 DNA: TGTGCCAGCAGCTTAGTTCTATCGTCGGGCAATGAGCAGTTCTTC
CDR3 protein: CASSLVLSSGNEQFF

V gene: TRBV18
clone size: -
J gene: TRBJ2-5
D gene: TRBD1
CDR3 DNA: TGTGCCAGCTCACTCTCTGCTGCCCGGGACAGGGGTGAGACCCAGTACTTC
CDR3 protein: CASSLSAARDRGETQYF

V gene: TRBV4-2
clone size: -
J gene: TRBJ1-2
D gene: TRBD1
CDR3 DNA: TGTGCCAGCAGCGTGCCGGGACAGGGGCTTAATGAGGGCTACACCTTC
CDR3 protein: CASSVPGQGLNEGYTF

V gene: TRBV7-2
clone size: -
J gene: TRBJ2-7
D gene: TRBD2
CDR3 DNA: TGTGCCAGCAGCTTAGTGCCGGGGGGGGGCTACGAGCAGTACTTC
CDR3 protein: CASSLVPGGGYEQYF

V gene: TRBV30
clone size: -
J gene: TRBJ1-1
D gene: -
CDR3 DNA: TGTGCCTGGGTTCCCTTTCAGGGGACGTGGAACACTGAAGCTTTCTTT
CDR3 protein: CAWVPFQGTWNTEAFF

V gene: TRBV6-1
clone size: -
J gene: TRBJ2-3
D gene: TRBD1
CDR3 DNA: TGTGCCAGCAGGTCCCGGGACAGGGGGACAGATACGCAGTATTTT
CDR3 protein: CASRSRDRGTDTQYF

V gene: TRBV11-3
clone size: once
J gene: TRBJ1-1
D gene: -
CDR3 DNA: TGTGCCAGCAGCTTAGATCGGAGCAATGAAGCTTTCTTT
CDR3 protein: CASSLDRSNEAFF

V gene: TRBV5-4
clone size: few
J gene: TRBJ2-4
D gene: -
CDR3 DNA: TGTGCCAGCAGCTCCTCAGGGGAAATACAGTACTTC
CDR3 protein: CASSSSGEIQYF

V gene: TRBV6-1
clone size: -
J gene: TRBJ1-3
D gene: -
CDR3 DNA: TGTGCCAGCAGTGAAGCCCGCCTTGGACAGATCTCTGGAAACACCATATATTTT
CDR3 protein: CASSEARLGQISGNTIYF

V gene: TRBV5-4
clone size: few
J gene: TRBJ2-5
D gene: -
CDR3 DNA: TGTGCCAGCAGCTCGATGCCGACTAGTATGGAGACCCAGTACTTC
CDR3 protein: CASSSMPTSMETQYF

V gene: TRBV7-7
clone size: -
J gene: TRBJ2-1
D gene: -
CDR3 DNA: TGTGCCAGCAGCTTTGCGGGAAGGAATGAGCAGTTCTTC
CDR3 protein: CASSFAGRNEQFF

V gene: TRBV11-2
clone size: -
J gene: TRBJ1-3
D gene: -
CDR3 DNA: TGTGCCAGCAGCTTATATCTCGGGGGGTCTACGGGAAACACCATATATTTT
CDR3 protein: CASSLYLGGSTGNTIYF

V gene: TRBV27
clone size: -
J gene: TRBJ1-2
D gene: -
CDR3 DNA: TGTGCCAGCAGTTTCGGCAGGGAGGGGGTCTACACCTTC
CDR3 protein: CASSFGREGVYTF

V gene: TRBV13
clone size: few
J gene: TRBJ1-1
D gene: -
CDR3 DNA: TGTGCCAGCACCACTTCCTCCGAAGGAGACACTGAAGCTTTCTTT
CDR3 protein: CASTTSSEGDTEAFF

V gene: TRBV5-1
clone size: few
J gene: TRBJ2-7
D gene: TRBD2
CDR3 DNA: TGCGCCAGCAGCTTGGTACTTAGCGGGAGGACGTACGAGCAGTACTTC
CDR3 protein: CASSLVLSGRTYEQYF

V gene: TRBV15
clone size: -
J gene: TRBJ2-7
D gene: TRBD2
CDR3 DNA: TGTGCCACCAGCAGAGATCTAGCGGGGACCTACGAGCAGTACTTC
CDR3 protein: CATSRDLAGTYEQYF

V gene: TRBV5-1
clone size: few
J gene: TRBJ1-1
D gene: -
CDR3 DNA: TGCGCCAGCAGCATAGGGGGGGTGACGAACACTGAAGCTTTCTTT
CDR3 protein: CASSIGGVTNTEAFF

V gene: TRBV7-2
clone size: -
J gene: TRBJ1-1
D gene: -
CDR3 DNA: TGTGCCAGCAGCCCGCGGGAACTTGTCACTGAAGCTTTCTTT
CDR3 protein: CASSPRELVTEAFF

V gene: TRBV7-2
clone size: -
J gene: TRBJ2-2
D gene: -
CDR3 DNA: TGTGCCAGTGTCCGGGACACCTCAATGACCGGGGAGCTGTTTTTT
CDR3 protein: CASVRDTSMTGELFF

V gene: TRBV7-3
clone size: few
J gene: TRBJ2-1
D gene: TRBD1
CDR3 DNA: TGTGCCAGCAGCGAACAGGGGAACAGTAATGAGCAGTTCTTC
CDR3 protein: CASSEQGNSNEQFF

V gene: TRBV28
clone size: -
J gene: TRBJ1-5
D gene: -
CDR3 DNA: TGTGCCAGCAGTTTGGGCAGCAATCAGCCCCAGCATTTT
CDR3 protein: CASSLGSNQPQHF

V gene: TRBV6-6
clone size: -
J gene: TRBJ1-2
D gene: TRBD1
CDR3 DNA: TGTGCCAGCAGTTACCGGGACAGCTATGGCTACACCTTC
CDR3 protein: CASSYRDSYGYTF

V gene: TRBV7-3
clone size: -
J gene: TRBJ2-1
D gene: TRBD1
CDR3 DNA: TGTGCCAGCAGCGCCTGGACAGGGGGGTACAATGAGCAGTTCTTC
CDR3 protein: CASSAWTGGYNEQFF

V gene: TRBV29-1
clone size: -
J gene: TRBJ2-3
D gene: TRBD2
CDR3 DNA: TGCAGCGTTGAAGTTGCGGGGGGCACAGATACGCAGTATTTT
CDR3 protein: CSVEVAGGTDTQYF

V gene: TRBV28
clone size: -
J gene: TRBJ2-3
D gene: TRBD1
CDR3 DNA: TGTGCCAGCAGGGAAGGGGGCGAGATCACAGATACGCAGTATTTT
CDR3 protein: CASREGGEITDTQYF

V gene: TRBV6-1
clone size: -
J gene: TRBJ2-7
D gene: TRBD1
CDR3 DNA: TGTGCCAGCAGTGACCGGACAGGGCATCCCTACGAGCAGTACTTC
CDR3 protein: CASSDRTGHPYEQYF

V gene: TRBV7-2
clone size: -
J gene: TRBJ2-5
D gene: TRBD2
CDR3 DNA: TGTGCCAGCAGCTTCAATAGCGGGAGGGGATCGGAGACCCAGTACTTC
CDR3 protein: CASSFNSGRGSETQYF